The entry below describes one T cell receptor (beta chain). The data derive from a study of blood T cell repertoires in COVID-19. Study as a whole: PBMCs, B-cell-depleted T cells, or T cells provided the cDNA or gDNA that made up the material.

The data were produced by immunoSEQ multiplex PCR, yet TCRdb's version contains in-frame clones alone and is incomplete. The table lists 250,000 or so clones, 90% of them singletons. Germline V lookup: CDR1 LNHDA, CDR2 SQIVND (reference sequence). The CDR3 sequence is 17 residues long. The V and J ends lost 5 bases and 7 bases, in that order; junction bases with no gene match: 17. The chain uses TRBV19 and TRBJ2-3, with 8 bases that match TRBD2. The receptor comes from a woman aged 55-69 years with COVID-19, enrolled during active disease. The sequenced sample consisted of peripheral blood. DNA for the CDR3: TGTGCCAGTAGTGCGGGGGGACCCCTCTTTTCCCACTATACGCAGTATTTT. Translating gives CASSAGGPLFSHYTQYF.